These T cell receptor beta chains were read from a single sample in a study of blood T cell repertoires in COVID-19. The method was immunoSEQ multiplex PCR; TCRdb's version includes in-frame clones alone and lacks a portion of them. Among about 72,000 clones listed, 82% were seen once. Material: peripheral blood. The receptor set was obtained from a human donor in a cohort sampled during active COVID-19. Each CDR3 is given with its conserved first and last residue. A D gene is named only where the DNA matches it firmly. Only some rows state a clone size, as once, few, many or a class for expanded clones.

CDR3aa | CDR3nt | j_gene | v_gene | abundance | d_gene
CASSGDRGNEQYF | TGTGCCAGCAGTGGTGATAGAGGAAACGAGCAGTACTTC | TRBJ2-7 | TRBV2 | NA | NA
CASSNPGAGAHYGYTF | TGTGCCAGTAGTAACCCCGGGGCGGGGGCTCACTATGGCTACACCTTC | TRBJ1-2 | TRBV19 | NA | NA
CASSHRDRAGNTIYF | TGTGCCAGCAGCCATAGGGACAGAGCTGGAAACACCATATATTTT | TRBJ1-3 | TRBV3-1/TRBV3-2 | few | TRBD1
CASSYLAGTSYEQYF | TGTGCCAGCAGTTACCTGGCAGGAACCTCCTACGAGCAGTACTTC | TRBJ2-7 | TRBV6-2/TRBV6-3 | few | NA
CASSQDGEGSYEQYF | TGTGCCAGCAGCCAAGACGGGGAGGGCTCCTACGAGCAGTACTTC | TRBJ2-7 | TRBV3-1/TRBV3-2 | once | TRBD2
CASSPRTGEYEQYF | TGCGCCAGCAGCCCACGGACAGGGGAGTACGAGCAGTACTTC | TRBJ2-7 | TRBV5-1 | few | TRBD1
CASKANPGGPNEQFF | TGCGCCAGCAAAGCTAACCCGGGGGGGCCGAATGAGCAGTTCTTC | TRBJ2-1 | TRBV5-1 | NA | TRBD2
CASSSRQLPGEQYF | TGTGCCAGCAGTTCTCGACAGCTCCCGGGCGAGCAGTACTTC | TRBJ2-7 | TRBV6-6 | NA | NA
CASSPLAGGLAEQFF | TGTGCCAGCAGCCCCTTAGCGGGGGGGCTCGCTGAGCAGTTCTTC | TRBJ2-1 | TRBV7-3 | NA | TRBD2
CASSFRLAGYEQYF | TGCGCCAGCAGCTTCCGACTAGCGGGTTACGAGCAGTACTTC | TRBJ2-7 | TRBV5-1 | NA | TRBD2
CASSIAPQGGGNQPQHF | TGTGCCAGTAGTATAGCTCCCCAGGGGGGCGGCAATCAGCCCCAGCATTTT | TRBJ1-5 | TRBV19 | few | TRBD1
CASSANRANSYEQYF | TGTGCCAGCAGCGCAAACAGGGCGAATTCCTACGAGCAGTACTTC | TRBJ2-7 | TRBV7-2 | NA | NA
CASSLTKDYNTGELFF | TGTGCCAGCAGCTTAACCAAGGACTATAACACCGGGGAGCTGTTTTTT | TRBJ2-2 | TRBV11-2 | NA | NA
CASSLSGMNTEAFF | TGCGCCAGCAGCTTATCGGGGATGAACACTGAAGCTTTCTTT | TRBJ1-1 | TRBV5-1 | NA | NA
CASSVGRNSPLHF | TGTGCCAGCAGTGTGGGGAGGAATTCACCCCTCCACTTT | TRBJ1-6 | TRBV11-1 | NA | NA
CASSPGLENLVLTF | TGTGCCAGCAGCCCGGGTCTGGAAAACCTCGTCCTGACTTTC | TRBJ2-6 | TRBV7-8 | NA | NA
CASSQQGPAYEQYF | TGCGCCAGCAGTCAACAGGGGCCTGCCTACGAGCAGTACTTC | TRBJ2-7 | TRBV5-1 | NA | TRBD1
CASSLATGRETQYF | TGTGCCAGCAGCTTAGCGACAGGACGAGAGACCCAGTACTTC | TRBJ2-5 | TRBV7-2 | once | NA
CASSFQLTGGTYEQYF | TGTGCCAGCAGCTTTCAACTGACAGGGGGAACCTACGAGCAGTACTTC | TRBJ2-7 | TRBV5-6 | NA | TRBD1
CASSYLIDQPQHF | TGTGCCAGCAGTTATCTGATAGATCAGCCCCAGCATTTT | TRBJ1-5 | TRBV6-2/TRBV6-3 | once | NA
CASSIAGTEGYEQYF | TGTGCCAGTAGTATAGCGGGGACAGAGGGCTACGAGCAGTACTTC | TRBJ2-7 | TRBV19 | NA | TRBD1
CSASMESSYNSPLHF | TGCAGTGCTAGTATGGAGAGCTCCTATAATTCACCCCTCCACTTT | TRBJ1-6 | TRBV20-1 | NA | NA
CASSVGTSGSYEQYF | TGTGCCAGTAGTGTGGGGACTAGCGGATCCTACGAGCAGTACTTC | TRBJ2-7 | TRBV19 | NA | TRBD2
CSAGGSGYTF | TGCAGTGCTGGGGGGAGTGGCTACACCTTC | TRBJ1-2 | TRBV20-1 | NA | NA
CASSERGYEQYF | TGTGCCAGCAGTGAAAGGGGGTACGAGCAGTACTTC | TRBJ2-7 | TRBV6-1 | few | NA
CASSLAGTSDPSTDTQYF | TGCGCCAGCAGCTTGGCCGGGACTAGCGACCCTAGCACAGATACGCAGTATTTT | TRBJ2-3 | TRBV5-1 | NA | TRBD2
CASSLAGGRTVNTEAFF | TGTGCCAGCAGCTTAGCTGGAGGCCGGACTGTGAACACTGAAGCTTTCTTT | TRBJ1-1 | TRBV11-1 | once | NA
CASSRGDTGFGANVLTF | TGCGCCAGCAGCCGGGGAGACACCGGTTTTGGGGCCAACGTCCTGACTTTC | TRBJ2-6 | TRBV5-1 | NA | NA
CASSQDPTGSGNTGELFF | TGTGCCAGCAGCCAAGACCCGACGGGTAGCGGGAACACCGGGGAGCTGTTTTTT | TRBJ2-2 | TRBV4-2 | NA | NA
CASSPSGRGYGYTF | TGTGCCAGCTCACCATCAGGCAGGGGCTATGGCTACACCTTC | TRBJ1-2 | TRBV18 | NA | NA
CASSLGGASGYTF | TGTGCCAGCAGCTTAGGGGGGGCTTCTGGCTACACCTTC | TRBJ1-2 | TRBV7-3 | NA | NA
CASSPPSSGETQYF | TGTGCCAGCTCGCCCCCCTCTAGCGGGGAGACCCAGTACTTC | TRBJ2-5 | TRBV18 | NA | TRBD2
CASRSLVDSNEQFF | TGTGCCAGCAGGTCCCTTGTGGACTCCAATGAGCAGTTCTTC | TRBJ2-1 | TRBV27 | once | NA
CASSSRRTGFEAFF | TGTGCCAGCAGCTCGCGCAGGACAGGGTTTGAAGCTTTCTTT | TRBJ1-1 | TRBV7-8 | once | TRBD1
CASSLGDRGSPTNEKLFF | TGTGCCAGCAGCTTGGGGGACAGGGGGTCGCCAACTAATGAAAAACTGTTTTTT | TRBJ1-4 | TRBV5-6 | NA | TRBD1
CASSDPWGHGYTF | TGTGCCAGCAGTGACCCTTGGGGGCATGGCTACACCTTC | TRBJ1-2 | TRBV25-1 | NA | NA
CASSSTSGGQFEQYF | TGTGCCAGCAGCTCCACTAGCGGGGGGCAATTCGAGCAGTACTTC | TRBJ2-7 | TRBV11-2 | NA | TRBD2
CASSEIRQPYNSPLHF | TGTGCCAGCAGTGAAATTAGACAGCCATATAATTCACCCCTCCACTTT | TRBJ1-6 | TRBV6-1 | few | NA
CASSRQGPGTPQYF | TGTGCCAGCAGCCGACAGGGCCCGGGGACTCCGCAGTATTTT | TRBJ2-3 | TRBV3-1/TRBV3-2 | NA | NA
CASLPSGGPGQETQYF | TGTGCCAGTTTACCTAGCGGGGGGCCCGGACAAGAGACCCAGTACTTC | TRBJ2-5 | TRBV27 | NA | TRBD2
CASSQGRQPGTEAFF | TGTGCCAGCAGCCAAGGCAGGCAACCGGGGACTGAAGCTTTCTTT | TRBJ1-1 | TRBV3-1/TRBV3-2 | NA | NA
CASSSGNSPLHF | TGTGCCAGCAGCTCCGGGAATTCACCCCTCCACTTT | TRBJ1-6 | TRBV7-3 | NA | NA
CASSYSAWETDTQYF | TGTGCCAGCAGTTACTCGGCCTGGGAGACAGATACGCAGTATTTT | TRBJ2-3 | TRBV6-5 | NA | NA
CASSYWQGGSEQYF | TGTGCCAGCAGTTACTGGCAGGGGGGAAGCGAGCAGTACTTC | TRBJ2-7 | TRBV6-5 | NA | NA
CASSNLGGGRYYEQYF | TGTGCCAGCAGCAACCTCGGGGGGGGGCGCTACTACGAGCAGTACTTC | TRBJ2-7 | TRBV5-4 | NA | TRBD2
CASSAWQATNNEQFF | TGTGCCAGCAGCGCTTGGCAGGCCACAAACAATGAGCAGTTCTTC | TRBJ2-1 | TRBV6-5 | NA | NA
CASASGTGLLYEQYF | TGTGCCAGTGCCTCTGGCACAGGGCTGCTATACGAGCAGTACTTC | TRBJ2-7 | TRBV19 | NA | NA
CAISESGGHGANVLTF | TGTGCCATCAGTGAGTCGGGGGGTCATGGGGCCAACGTCCTGACTTTC | TRBJ2-6 | TRBV10-3 | NA | NA
CASSEVAGGTQYF | TGTGCCAGCAGTGAAGTAGCGGGGGGTACGCAGTATTTT | TRBJ2-3 | TRBV6-4 | NA | TRBD2
CASSPRAGGLNEQYF | TGTGCCAGCTCACCAAGGGCAGGGGGCTTGAACGAGCAGTACTTC | TRBJ2-7 | TRBV18 | NA | TRBD1